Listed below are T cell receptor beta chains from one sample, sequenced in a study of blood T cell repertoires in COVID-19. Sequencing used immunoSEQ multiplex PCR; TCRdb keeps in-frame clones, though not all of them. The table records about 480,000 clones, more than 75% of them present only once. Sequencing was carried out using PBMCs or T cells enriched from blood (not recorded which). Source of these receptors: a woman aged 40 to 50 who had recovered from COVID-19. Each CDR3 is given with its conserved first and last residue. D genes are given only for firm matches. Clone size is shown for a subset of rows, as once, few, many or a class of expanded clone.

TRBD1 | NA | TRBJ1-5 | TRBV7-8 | CASILGAGGNQPQHF | TGTGCCAGCATCCTGGGGGCAGGGGGAAACCAGCCCCAGCATTTT
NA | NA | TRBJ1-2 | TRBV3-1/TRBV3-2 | CASSQTEGYGYTF | TGTGCCAGCAGCCAAACTGAGGGCTATGGCTACACCTTC
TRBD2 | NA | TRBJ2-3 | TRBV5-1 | CASSLDRLAGTDTQYF | TGCGCCAGCAGCTTGGATCGGCTAGCGGGAACAGATACGCAGTATTTT
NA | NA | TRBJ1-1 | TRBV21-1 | CASSKVGTGENTEAFF | TGTGCCAGCAGCAAAGTAGGGACAGGGGAGAACACTGAAGCTTTCTTT
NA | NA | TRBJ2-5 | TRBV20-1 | CSALRGETQYF | TGCAGTGCTTTGAGAGGGGAGACCCAGTACTTC
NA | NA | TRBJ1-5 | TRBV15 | CATSVRTAPNQPQHF | TGTGCCACCAGCGTGAGGACTGCCCCCAATCAGCCCCAGCATTTT
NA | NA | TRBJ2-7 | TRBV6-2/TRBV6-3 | CASSYPSYEQYF | TGTGCCAGCAGTTACCCTTCCTACGAGCAGTACTTC
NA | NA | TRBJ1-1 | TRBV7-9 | CASSLPVNTEAFF | TGTGCCAGCAGCTTGCCGGTGAACACTGAAGCTTTCTTT
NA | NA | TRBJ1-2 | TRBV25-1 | CASSELSYGYTF | TGTGCCAGCAGTGAACTGTCTTATGGCTACACCTTC
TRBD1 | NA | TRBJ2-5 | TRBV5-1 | CASSFGTVTGETQYF | TGCGCCAGCAGCTTCGGGACAGTTACTGGGGAGACCCAGTACTTC
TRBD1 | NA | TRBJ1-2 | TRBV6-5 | CASSPGQVSYGYTF | TGTGCCAGCAGTCCCGGACAGGTTTCCTATGGCTACACCTTC
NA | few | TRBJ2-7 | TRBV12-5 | CASGLRGSHEQYF | TGTGCTAGTGGTTTGCGGGGTAGCCACGAGCAGTACTTC
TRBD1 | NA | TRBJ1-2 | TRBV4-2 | CASSQVEMRGLYGYTF | TGTGCCAGCAGCCAGGTAGAAATGAGGGGGCTCTATGGCTACACCTTC
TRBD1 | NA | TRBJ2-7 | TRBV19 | CASSTLGQGGYEQYF | TGTGCCAGTAGTACATTGGGACAGGGTGGTTACGAGCAGTACTTC
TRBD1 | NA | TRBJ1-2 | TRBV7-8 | CASSLRPGGYGYTF | TGTGCCAGCAGCTTACGCCCAGGGGGCTATGGCTACACCTTC
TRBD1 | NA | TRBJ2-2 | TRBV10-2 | CASRGTGNTGELFF | TGCGCCAGCAGGGGGACAGGGAACACCGGGGAGCTGTTTTTT
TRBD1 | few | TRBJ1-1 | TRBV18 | CASSPLVQGAEAFF | TGTGCCAGCTCACCCTTGGTACAGGGGGCGGAAGCTTTCTTT
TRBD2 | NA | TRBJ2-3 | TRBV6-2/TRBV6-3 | CASSYAVVPGTSGTDTQYF | TGTGCCAGCAGTTACGCGGTCGTCCCGGGGACTAGCGGCACAGATACGCAGTATTTT
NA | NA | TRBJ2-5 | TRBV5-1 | CVSSETDQETQYF | TGCGTCAGCAGCGAGACAGACCAAGAGACCCAGTACTTC
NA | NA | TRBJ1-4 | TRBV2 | CASSGNGGDNEKLFF | TGTGCCAGCAGTGGAAACGGGGGGGACAATGAAAAACTGTTTTTT
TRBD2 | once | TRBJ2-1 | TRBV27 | CASSLRYSGRALNEQFF | TGTGCCAGCAGTTTACGTTATAGCGGGAGGGCTTTGAATGAGCAGTTCTTC
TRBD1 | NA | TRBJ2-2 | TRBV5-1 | CASSLGQGYTGELFF | TGCGCCAGCAGCTTGGGACAGGGGTATACCGGGGAGCTGTTTTTT
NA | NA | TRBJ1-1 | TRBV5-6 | CASSLGGNTEAFF | TGTGCCAGCAGCTTGGGCGGAAACACTGAAGCTTTCTTT
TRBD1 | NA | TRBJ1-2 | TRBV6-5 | CASTPLGNRGYGYTF | TGTGCCAGCACCCCCCTCGGGAACAGGGGGTATGGCTACACCTTC
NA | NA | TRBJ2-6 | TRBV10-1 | CASSPGVTSGANVLTF | TGCGCCAGCAGTCCAGGGGTCACCTCTGGGGCCAACGTCCTGACTTTC